A single sample gave rise to the 14 T cell receptor beta chains below, sequenced in a study of T cells expressing NK-cell markers. Each CDR3 protein gets one entry in TCRdb, which reprocessed the 5' RACE reads and gives no DNA. The sample's table shows about 260,000 distinct CDR3 sequences. The sequenced sample was blood T cells: a sorted CD56 or NKG2C T cell subset, CD4+ or CD8+ T cells, or bulk PBMC T cells (not recorded which). The receptors originated from a man younger than 35 in good health.

The rearrangement joins TRBV5-6 to TRBJ2-3. The CDR3 runs to 13 residues. Germline CDR1 reads SGHDT; CDR2 reads YYEEEE. CDR3 sequence reads: CASSLRFGDTQYF.

The chain couples TRBV11-3 to TRBJ1-5; with no DNA, the TCRdb D assignment of TRBD1 cannot be verified. Germline V CDR1 and CDR2: SGHNT, YENEEA. The CDR3 totals 13 residues. CDR3 in amino acids: CASSSGTDQPQHF.

The rearrangement uses TRBV18 and TRBJ2-2. The germline CDR1 and CDR2 sequences are KGHSH and LQKENI. This CDR3 is 16 amino acids long. The CDR3 sequence is CASSPRWEVSTGELFF.

V usage is TRBV20-1 and J usage is TRBJ1-1; TCRdb's D gene call, TRBD1, goes unchecked for lack of DNA. The CDR3 is made up of 13 amino acids. Germline V gene lookup returns CDR1 DFQATT and CDR2 SNEGSKA (reference sequence). The CDR3 sequence: CSARRTTNTEAFF.

The chain combines TRBV18 with TRBJ2-1; without DNA, the TCRdb call of TRBD1 cannot be checked. The CDR3 spans 17 residues. Germline V gene sequence: CDR1 KGHSH, CDR2 LQKENI. The CDR3 region is CASSPREGQGVKDEQFF.

The chain recombines TRBV29-1 with TRBJ2-1; checking the TCRdb D call of TRBD1 is not possible without DNA. The germline gives CDR1 SQVTM, CDR2 ANQGSEA. CDR3 size: 14 residues. This chain's CDR3 is CSAEQGAARTNQFF.

The V and J genes are TRBV2 and TRBJ2-1; with no DNA, the TCRdb D assignment of TRBD2 cannot be verified. CDR1 is SNHLY and CDR2 is FYNNEI in the germline V gene. The CDR3 consists of 16 residues. The chain's CDR3 is CASSGGGVPESPKQFF. Based on the CDR3 plus reference TRBV2 and TRBJ2-1, the full variable domain is EPEVTQTPSHQVTQMGQEVILRCVPISNHLYFYWYRQILGQKVEFLVSFYNNEISEKSEIFDDQFSVERPDGSNFTLKIRSTKLEDSAMYFCASSGGGVPESPKQFFGPGTRLTVL.

The V gene is TRBV5-1, the J gene TRBJ2-2; TCRdb gives TRBD2 as the D gene, but with no DNA this cannot be confirmed. This CDR3 is 15 amino acids long. Germline assignment: CDR1 SGHRS and CDR2 YFSETQ. The CDR3 spells CASSPAGSTTGELFF. Full variable domain (rest looked up from reference TRBV5-1 and TRBJ2-2): KAGVTQTPRYLIKTRGQQVTLSCSPISGHRSVSWYQQTPGQGLQFLFEYFSETQRNKGNFPGRFSGRQFSNSRSEMNVSTLELGDSALYLCASSPAGSTTGELFFGEGSRLTVL.

This chain uses TRBV4-1 with TRBJ2-3. The CDR3 runs 13 residues. Germline V lookup: CDR1 MGHRA, CDR2 YSYEKL. The CDR3: CASSYRHTDTQYF.

J is TRBJ2-2 and V is TRBV27. CDR3 size: 13 residues. Germline V gene data show CDR1 as MNHEY and CDR2 as SMNVEV (reference sequence). The CDR3 sequence: CASRAANTGELFF.

The gene calls are TRBV13 and TRBJ1-2. There are 13 residues in the CDR3. Germline assignment: CDR1 PRHDT and CDR2 FYEKMQ (reference sequence). CDR3 sequence: CASSFPVGRGYTF. Using reference TRBV13 and TRBJ1-2 for the parts outside the CDR3, the full variable domain is AAGVIQSPRHLIKEKRETATLKCYPIPRHDTVYWYQQGPGQDPQFLISFYEKMQSDKGSIPDRFSAQQFSDYHSELNMSSLELGDSALYFCASSFPVGRGYTFGSGTRLTVV.

This chain connects TRBV7-2 to TRBJ2-7; with no DNA, the TCRdb D assignment of TRBD2 cannot be verified. The germline CDR1 and CDR2 sequences are SGHTA and FQGNSA. The CDR3 covers 18 residues. The CDR3: CASSRGLAGVGTSYEQYF.

The chain employs TRBV7-2 and TRBJ1-1. The germline V gene encodes CDR1 SGHTA and CDR2 FQGNSA. The CDR3 loop spans 14 amino acids. The CDR3 loop is CASRKGFMNTEAFF.

The V and J genes are TRBV4-3 and TRBJ2-4; the D gene TCRdb calls, TRBD2, cannot be checked with no DNA. The CDR3 contains 15 residues. Per germline, CDR1 LGHNA and CDR2 YSLEER. CDR3 loop: CASSQVAGGVNIQYF.